One and the same sample provided the 3 T cell receptor beta chains below, sequenced in a study of T cells in Graves' hyperthyroidism and ophthalmopathy. There were TCR beta CDR3 regions amplified from RNA transcripts. TCR CDR3 regions were first amplified by RT-PCR with HTBI primers. In TCRdb, the multiplex PCR reads were re-called with MiXCR into one record per CDR3 protein. This sample yields 100,000 to 130,000 distinct CDR3 sequences, of which roughly 15% are seen a single time; around 42% belongs to the top ten. The sequencing input was blood. Receptors were obtained from a woman in her fifties or sixties with Graves' hyperthyroidism.

This clonotype was seen ten or more times. The chain recombines TRBV2 with TRBJ2-5; D gene uncertain. V gave up 2 bases and J gave up 6 bases, with 13 bases separating them. CDR1 is SNHLY and CDR2 is FYNNEI in the germline V gene. The CDR3 sequence is 14 residues long. The CDR3 protein is CASSERVATQTQYF. In DNA, the CDR3 is TGTGCCAGCAGTGAAAGAGTAGCTACGCAGACCCAGTACTTC. Complete variable domain (other parts from reference TRBV2 and TRBJ2-5): EPEVTQTPSHQVTQMGQEVILRCVPISNHLYFYWYRQILGQKVEFLVSFYNNEISEKSEIFDDQFSVERPDGSNFTLKIRSTKLEDSAMYFCASSERVATQTQYFGPGTRLLVL.

This clonotype was detected ten times or more. The rearrangement links TRBV27 to TRBJ2-5; 7 nucleotides align to TRBD2. The germline CDR1 and CDR2 sequences are MNHEY and SMNVEV (reference sequence). The CDR3 is 13 amino acids. V lost 4 bases, J lost 5 bases, and 4 bases stayed unmatched. This CDR3 reads CASSWRERETQYF. DNA of the CDR3: TGTGCCAGCAGTTGGCGGGAGAGGGAGACCCAGTACTTC.

This clonotype was detected ten times or more. The rearrangement uses TRBV18 and TRBJ2-7; no clear D. This CDR3 comprises 13 residues. From germline, CDR1 is KGHSH and CDR2 LQKENI. V was cut by 2 bases and J by 0 bases, with 5 bases left in between. The chain's CDR3 is CASSPERSYEQYF. CDR3 DNA sequence: TGTGCCAGCTCACCAGAGCGCTCCTACGAGCAGTACTTC.